Below are 10 T cell receptor beta chains sequenced from a single sample in a study of blood T cells in healthy people across ages. The authors ran a second PCR of roughly 7 to 11 cycles using a sample-barcoded 5' primer and a J-beta primer mix. One entry per CDR3 protein, called by TCRdb with MiXCR from the 5' RACE reads. The sample holds over 500,000 distinct CDR3 sequences; approximately 52% are singletons and the top ten take approximately 13%. Specimen: blood. These receptor sequences come from a woman aged 80 or over in good health.

A few counts support this clonotype. The chain links TRBV7-2 to TRBJ2-5; 7 bases fit TRBD1. The length of the CDR3 is 15 residues. Germline trimming cut 5 bases from V and 3 bases from J; bases unmatched to any gene: 9. Germline V gene lookup returns CDR1 SGHTA and CDR2 FQGNSA. The chain's CDR3 is CASSPLGQLKETQYF. Here the CDR3 DNA reads TGTGCCAGCAGCCCACTGGGACAGCTCAAAGAGACCCAGTACTTC.

The chain uses TRBV20-1 and TRBJ2-5; 7 bases fit TRBD1. V trimming: 5 bases; J trimming: 3 bases; junction bases outside the gene matches: 9. Germline V gene lookup returns CDR1 DFQATT and CDR2 SNEGSKA (reference sequence). The CDR3 sequence is 14 residues long. The DNA for the CDR3 is TGCAGTGCTTTACAGGGGTTAGTGGAAGAGACCCAGTACTTC. Its translation: CSALQGLVEETQYF.

Notes on this clonotype: This clone may be a read error of a much larger clone one base away. This chain connects TRBV5-1 to TRBJ2-5; 13 bases match TRBD2. In germline, CDR1 is SGHRS, CDR2 YFSETQ. With 2 bases clipped from V and 11 bases from J, the junction kept 9 bases outside the gene matches. This CDR3 contains 15 residues. The CDR3, as DNA: TGCGCCAGCAGCTTAATGGGACTAGCGGGGACTGAGCAGTACTTC. This gives the protein CASSLMGLAGTEQYF.

The rearrangement uses TRBV10-3 and TRBJ2-1, with TRBD2 identical over 7 bases. Trimming removed 3 bases from V and 1 base from J; junction bases left unmatched: 6. Looked up from germline, CDR1 is ENHRY and CDR2 is SYGVKD. The CDR3 length is 16 residues. CDR3 in amino acids: CAISEKLAPSYNEQFF. The CDR3 coding sequence is TGTGCCATCAGTGAAAAACTAGCGCCTTCCTACAATGAGCAGTTCTTC.

The chain has TRBV20-1 and TRBJ2-1, with TRBD2 identical over 12 bases. Per the germline V gene, CDR1 is DFQATT and CDR2 is SNEGSKA (reference sequence). The J segment lost 9 bases and the V segment lost 3 bases, leaving 9 bases of the junction unmatched. CDR3 length equals 15 residues. The CDR3 is CSARPPSGGAAEQFF. The CDR3 DNA is TGCAGTGCTAGGCCGCCTAGCGGGGGGGCCGCTGAGCAGTTCTTC.

The rearrangement uses TRBV29-1 and TRBJ2-5; D uncertain. The DNA matches TRBJ2-7 better at its end, which makes the J call doubtful. The CDR3 runs to 14 residues. The germline V gene has CDR1 SQVTM and CDR2 ANQGSEA. CDR3 residues: CSVEEGNGIDEQYF. The CDR3 nucleotides are TGCAGCGTTGAAGAGGGGAATGGTATCGACGAGCAGTACTTC.

The chain has TRBV27 and TRBJ2-4; 9 bases agree with TRBD1. CDR3 size: 15 residues. The germline V gene encodes CDR1 MNHEY and CDR2 SMNVEV (reference sequence). The junction had 7 bases not matched to a gene; V was cut back by 5 bases and J by 5 bases. CDR3 sequence reads: CASSPLGTGQNIQYF. The CDR3 DNA reads as TGTGCCAGCAGTCCGTTGGGGACAGGGCAAAACATTCAGTACTTC.

This clonotype was counted a few times. The chain combines TRBV20-1 with TRBJ1-6; no reliable D call. CDR3 size: 17 residues. Germline values: CDR1 DFQATT, CDR2 SNEGSKA (reference sequence). With 6 bases removed from V and 0 bases from J, the gap between germline ends came to 18 bases. CDR3 region: CSASLRATDSYNSPLHF. The CDR3 region has the DNA TGCAGTGCGAGTCTCCGGGCCACAGACTCCTATAATTCACCCCTCCACTTT.

Concerning this clonotype itself: This could be a read error, since a much larger clone is one nucleotide away. This chain links TRBV6-6 with TRBJ2-1; tentative D call: TRBD1 (5 bases). Germline CDR1 MNHNY, CDR2 SVGAGI (reference sequence). V lost 3 bases and J lost 5, with 17 bases in between. This CDR3 is 16 amino acids long. DNA for the CDR3: TGTGCCAGCAGTTATTGTACATGGAAGGGGCACAATGAGCAGTTCTTC. Translated: CASSYCTWKGHNEQFF.

In the case of this clonotype: It may be a read error: a sequence one base away is much more abundant. The chain employs TRBV4-1 and TRBJ2-3, with D perhaps TRBD2 (5 bases). Germline lookup yields CDR1 MGHRA and CDR2 YSYEKL. CDR3 size: 15 residues. Trimming took off 4 bases at V and 5 bases at J, with 16 bases between the two ends. CDR3 sequence: CASSLPGSQVDTQYF. CDR3 in DNA: TGCGCCAGCAGCCTCCCGGGGTCCCAGGTAGATACGCAGTATTTT.